The 21 T cell receptor beta chains given below trace back to one sample, sequenced in a study of radiotherapy plus CTLA-4 blockade in lung cancer. Sequencing was performed with immunoSEQ multiplex PCR; in TCRdb, only in-frame clones are kept and a portion is missing. The table lists about 25,000 clones, 70% to 75% of them singletons. The starting material was peripheral blood, obtained from a patient treated with radiotherapy plus ipilimumab. The receptors were sampled from a human donor with non-small cell lung cancer whose response to radiotherapy plus ipilimumab could not be evaluated.

The chain has TRBV7-2 and TRBJ2-7, with a weak D call TRBD1 (5 bases). This CDR3 region has 12 residues. Deletions cut 5 bases from V and 7 bases from J, with 12 bases between. Germline V gives CDR1 SGHTA, CDR2 FQGNSA. CDR3: CASSRQFAEQYF. The CDR3 region has the DNA TGTGCCAGCAGCCGACAGTTCGCGGAGCAGTACTTC.

The chain recombines TRBV6-6 with TRBJ2-7; 7 bases match TRBD1. The CDR3 sequence is 15 residues long. Germline V lookup: CDR1 MNHNY, CDR2 SVGAGI (reference sequence). J gave up 2 bases and V 4 bases, and 8 bases lay outside the gene matches. CDR3 in amino acids: CASSSLGRGTYEQYF. CDR3 bases: TGTGCCAGCAGTTCCCTAGGCAGGGGGACCTACGAGCAGTACTTC.

The sample holds a few counts of this clone. V is TRBV19 and J is TRBJ2-7, with TRBD1 identical over 8 bases. The CDR3 sequence is 11 residues long. Trimming at V came to 8 bases and at J to 5 bases, leaving 2 bases not matched to a gene. Germline CDR1 LNHDA, CDR2 SQIVND (reference sequence). CDR3 sequence (DNA): TGTGCCAGTTCCAGGGGGCACGAGCAGTACTTC. It encodes CASSRGHEQYF.

J is TRBJ2-7 and V is TRBV25-1; D is ambiguous. The CDR3 consists of 13 residues. Deletions cut 4 bases from V and 2 bases from J, with 9 bases between. CDR1 and CDR2 from the germline V gene are MGHDK and SYGVNS. The CDR3 reads CASSASYTYEQYF. The CDR3 coding sequence is TGTGCCAGCAGTGCCTCGTATACCTACGAGCAGTACTTC.

The V gene is TRBV5-6, the J gene TRBJ2-1; 8 nucleotides line up with TRBD1. V was clipped by 4 bases and J by 9 bases; unmatched bases: 12. The germline V gene encodes CDR1 SGHDT and CDR2 YYEEEE. CDR3 length: 15 residues. CDR3 nucleotides: TGTGCCAGCAGCCCCCCGGGACAGGCCCGTATTGAGCAGTTCTTC. The encoded protein is CASSPPGQARIEQFF.

This sequence joins TRBV7-7 and TRBJ2-3, with TRBD2 identical over 13 bases. Trimming cost V 5 bases and J 2 bases; bases outside gene matches: 4. CDR3 length: 16 residues. Germline CDR1 and CDR2: SSHAT and FNYEAQ (reference sequence). The CDR3, as DNA: TGTGCCAGCAGCAGGGGACTAGCGGGAATCACAGATACGCAGTATTTT. Protein: CASSRGLAGITDTQYF.

This sequence joins TRBV7-8 and TRBJ1-5; 11 bases map to TRBD1. V shed 5 bases and J 6 bases; nucleotides not matched to a gene: 15. Germline-derived CDR1 and CDR2 are SGHVS and FQNEAQ. The CDR3 spans 18 residues. CDR3 DNA sequence: TGTGCCAGCAGCCCAACCGGGACAGGGGGAAAAAAGGGTCAGCCCCAGCATTTT. Its translation: CASSPTGTGGKKGQPQHF.

J is TRBJ1-6 and V is TRBV27, with 7 bases aligning to TRBD1. Trimming cost V 6 bases and J 7 bases; bases outside gene matches: 12. This CDR3 region has 16 residues. CDR1 is MNHEY and CDR2 is SMNVEV in the germline V gene (reference sequence). CDR3 amino acids: CASSQSGQRPNSPLHF. The DNA of the CDR3 is TGTGCCAGCAGCCAGTCGGGACAGCGACCCAATTCACCCCTCCACTTT.

V gene TRBV28 combines with J gene TRBJ2-3; 10 bases are a match to TRBD1. From germline, CDR1 is MDHEN and CDR2 SYDVKM. This CDR3 comprises 15 residues. The V and J ends lost 8 bases and 4 bases, in that order; junction bases with no gene match: 9. CDR3 DNA: TGTGCCAGCTCCGACCCCGGGACAGGGGCAGATACGCAGTATTTT. Translation gives CASSDPGTGADTQYF.

This rearrangement joins TRBV29-1 to TRBJ2-5, with TRBD1 matching 9 bases. Germline CDR1 is SQVTM and CDR2 is ANQGSEA. The CDR3 contains 13 residues. V shed 7 bases and J 5 bases; nucleotides not matched to a gene: 8. The CDR3, as DNA: TGCAGCGCCGGACAGGGGCCCCGGGAGACCCAGTACTTC. It codes for CSAGQGPRETQYF.

The V and J genes are TRBV19 and TRBJ2-3; TRBD2 agrees at 8 bases. Germline V CDR1 and CDR2: LNHDA, SQIVND (reference sequence). The J segment lost 3 bases and the V segment lost 7 bases, leaving 9 bases of the junction unmatched. CDR3 length equals 15 residues. The CDR3 loop reads CASMGVERGTDTQYF. The CDR3 DNA is TGTGCCAGTATGGGGGTGGAGCGGGGGACAGATACGCAGTATTTT.

There are a few counts of this clone. CDR3 DNA: TGTGCCAGCAGGGAGGGACTCGCCTACGAGCAGTACTTC. It is translated as CASREGLAYEQYF. The J gene is TRBJ2-7, the V gene TRBV6-1, with D possibly matching TRBD2 (6 bases). Trimming removed 6 bases from V and 2 bases from J, with 11 bases in between. Germline CDR1 is MNHNS and CDR2 is SASEGT. The CDR3 contains 13 residues.

The V call is TRBV2, the J call TRBJ2-3; 9 bases are a match to TRBD2. Germline assignment: CDR1 SNHLY and CDR2 FYNNEI. This CDR3 has 15 amino acids. V was pared by 3 bases and J by 7 bases, with 8 bases of the junction left unmatched. In DNA, the CDR3 is TGTGCCAGCAGTGAGGGCGGGAGGGCCCCATATACGCAGTATTTT. It specifies CASSEGGRAPYTQYF.

The rearrangement joins TRBV27 to TRBJ1-1; D remains ambiguous. The CDR3 has 15 amino acids. Germline assignment: CDR1 MNHEY and CDR2 SMNVEV (reference sequence). The V gene lost 1 base and the J gene lost 4 bases, with 13 bases spanning the gap. The CDR3 spells CASSLYHGGVTEAFF. CDR3 sequence (DNA): TGTGCCAGCAGTTTATACCACGGAGGAGTCACTGAAGCTTTCTTT.

The CDR3 DNA sequence: TGTGCCAGCAGCTTCTCAGGGGGAACCTACGAGCAGTACTTC. As protein: CASSFSGGTYEQYF. The rearrangement uses TRBV7-2 and TRBJ2-7; 7 nucleotides match TRBD1. V trimming: 3 bases; J trimming: 2 bases; junction bases outside the gene matches: 4. The CDR3 extends over 14 amino acids. Germline V gene sequence: CDR1 SGHTA, CDR2 FQGNSA.

V and J are TRBV28 and TRBJ2-7, with 12 bases fitting TRBD1. V shed 4 bases, J shed 4 bases, and the junction held 8 bases outside the gene matches. The CDR3 consists of 16 residues. CDR1 is MDHEN and CDR2 is SYDVKM in the germline V gene. The CDR3 bases are TGTGCCAGCAGTTCCCTAGGGACAGGGGGCGAATACGAGCAGTACTTC. This translates into CASSSLGTGGEYEQYF.

The chain uses TRBV7-3 and TRBJ1-5; D is ambiguous. The CDR3 spans 13 residues. V dropped 1 base and J dropped 6 bases, with 7 bases sitting between them. From germline, CDR1 is SGHTA and CDR2 FQGTGA. CDR3 nucleotides: TGTGCCAGCAGCTTAAGGTCCGGTCAGCCCCAGCATTTT. Protein sequence: CASSLRSGQPQHF. Looking up the rest from reference TRBV7-3 and TRBJ1-5 gives the full variable domain: GAGVSQTPSNKVTEKGKYVELRCDPISGHTALYWYRQSLGQGPEFLIYFQGTGAADDSGLPNDRFFAVRPEGSVSTLKIQRTERGDSAVYLCASSLRSGQPQHFGDGTRLSIL.

The chain joins TRBV28 to TRBJ1-2, with a tentative D call TRBD1 (6 bases). Trimming stripped 2 bases from V and 7 bases from J, with 11 bases between. Germline V CDR1 and CDR2: MDHEN, SYDVKM. This CDR3 contains 13 residues. The CDR3 nucleotides are TGTGCCAGCAGTTTACGGGGGGCGCGTGGCTACACCTTC. Translated: CASSLRGARGYTF.

The chain couples TRBV27 to TRBJ1-1, with D possibly matching TRBD1 (6 bases). Germline lookup yields CDR1 MNHEY and CDR2 SMNVEV (reference sequence). Trimming took off 5 bases at V and 5 bases at J, with 18 bases between the two ends. This CDR3 region has 15 residues. CDR3 DNA: TGTGCCAGCAGTACCCTCACAGGGTATAATACTGAAGCTTTCTTT. Translating gives CASSTLTGYNTEAFF.

This clone was observed a handful of times. The genes are TRBV28 and TRBJ1-5; 9 bases are a match to TRBD1. CDR3 length equals 14 residues. V lost 5 bases to trimming and J lost 5 bases; unmatched junction nucleotides: 4. Germline assignment: CDR1 MDHEN and CDR2 SYDVKM. CDR3 sequence reads: CASSLTGGYQPQHF. CDR3 sequence (DNA): TGTGCCAGCAGTCTCACAGGGGGCTATCAGCCCCAGCATTTT.

V usage is TRBV11-2 and J usage is TRBJ2-7; TRBD2 aligns across 10 bases. J was trimmed by 7 bases and V by 0 bases; bases with no gene match: 6. CDR1 and CDR2 from the germline V gene are SGHAT and FQNNGV. There are 15 residues in the CDR3. CDR3 nucleotides: TGTGCCAGCAGCTTAGATCCTAGCGGGGGACGGGAGCAGTACTTC. Amino acids: CASSLDPSGGREQYF.